These 8 T cell receptor beta chains were all obtained from the same sample, sequenced in a study of response to subunit inactivated influenza vaccine. TCRdb re-derived calls from the RT-PCR reads in MiXCR, one entry per CDR3 protein. The table records about 570,000 distinct CDR3 sequences, about 11% of them present only once. This sample was also put to use in a study of T cells expressing NK-cell markers. That study adds: What made the TCR beta cDNA was 5'RACE template switching with UMIs.

Material: PBMCs from blood, obtained on the day of vaccination. These receptors came from a man aged 50-59 years who received an inactivated influenza vaccine.

This chain connects TRBV5-5 to TRBJ1-3; D not resolved. Trimming cost V 4 bases and J 6 bases, with 14 bases left between them. Germline-derived CDR1 and CDR2 are SGHKS and YYEKEE (reference sequence). This CDR3 contains 14 residues. CDR3 nucleotide sequence: TGTGCCAGCAGCAGCTCTATGGGTATAAACACCATATATTTT. Protein sequence: CASSSSMGINTIYF.

At least ten counts were recorded for this clonotype. This chain links TRBV20-1 with TRBJ2-2; D not certain. The CDR3 is 12 residues long. The ends were cut back, 2 bases at V and 4 bases at J, with 5 bases in the middle. The V gene's germline CDR1 is DFQATT and CDR2 SNEGSKA (reference sequence). DNA for the CDR3: TGCAGTGCTAGACACACCACCGGGGAGCTGTTTTTT. This translates into CSARHTTGELFF.

The V and J genes are TRBV10-3 and TRBJ1-1, with a possible D match to TRBD1 (5 bases). Germline V gene lookup returns CDR1 ENHRY and CDR2 SYGVKD. V was shortened by 6 bases and J by 0 bases, with 11 bases between the two germline ends. This CDR3 comprises 14 residues. The CDR3 protein is CAIRVDRLNTEAFF. CDR3 DNA: TGTGCCATCAGAGTCGACAGATTGAACACTGAAGCTTTCTTT.

This clonotype appeared a few times. The chain links TRBV7-2 to TRBJ2-3; D is ambiguous. The V gene's germline CDR1 is SGHTA and CDR2 FQGNSA. Trimming pared 2 bases from V and 3 bases from J, leaving 9 bases between. This CDR3 is built from 14 residues. This chain's CDR3 is CASSLKGPTDTQYF. For the CDR3, the DNA is TGTGCCAGCAGCTTAAAAGGGCCGACAGATACGCAGTATTTT. Full variable domain (remainder filled in from reference TRBV7-2 and TRBJ2-3): GAGVSQSPSNKVTEKGKDVELRCDPISGHTALYWYRQSLGQGLEFLIYFQGNSAPDKSGLPSDRFSAERTGGSVSTLTIQRTQQEDSAVYLCASSLKGPTDTQYFGPGTRLTVL.

The genes are TRBV5-1 and TRBJ2-7, with 8 bases lining up with TRBD1. V was pared by 2 bases and J by 2 bases, with 3 bases of the junction left unmatched. Germline-derived CDR1 and CDR2 are SGHRS and YFSETQ. The length of the CDR3 is 14 residues. The CDR3: CASSLQGGPYEQYF. In DNA form, the CDR3 reads TGCGCCAGCAGCTTACAGGGGGGCCCCTACGAGCAGTACTTC. Full variable domain (rest looked up from reference TRBV5-1 and TRBJ2-7): KAGVTQTPRYLIKTRGQQVTLSCSPISGHRSVSWYQQTPGQGLQFLFEYFSETQRNKGNFPGRFSGRQFSNSRSEMNVSTLELGDSALYLCASSLQGGPYEQYFGPGTRLTVT.

This clonotype was picked up many times. The genes are TRBV29-1 and TRBJ2-1, with 10 bases identical to TRBD2. The CDR3 length is 13 residues. CDR1 is SQVTM, CDR2 ANQGSEA, per germline. Losses at the gene ends were 8 bases for V and 7 bases for J; bases not matched to a gene: 8. This chain's CDR3 is CSLPGLALNEQFF. The DNA of the CDR3 is TGCAGCCTACCGGGACTAGCGTTGAATGAGCAGTTCTTC.

This chain's CDR3 is CSALKGAGNIQYF. The CDR3 DNA reads as TGCAGTGCTCTAAAGGGCGCCGGAAACATTCAGTACTTC. V and J are TRBV20-1 and TRBJ2-4; D not resolved. The germline CDR1 and CDR2 sequences are DFQATT and SNEGSKA (reference sequence). Deletions cut 5 bases from V and 6 bases from J, with 14 bases between. The CDR3 contains 13 residues.

This clonotype was detected a few times. The chain recombines TRBV5-1 with TRBJ2-7; 12 bases align to TRBD2. Germline assignment: CDR1 SGHRS and CDR2 YFSETQ. The CDR3 runs 15 residues. V was clipped by 5 bases and J by 2 bases; unmatched bases: 5. The CDR3 coding sequence is TGCGCCAGCAGGGAGACTAGCGGGGGCACCTACGAGCAGTACTTC. This encodes CASRETSGGTYEQYF.